These 30 T cell receptor beta chains share one sample of origin, sequenced in a study of blood T cell repertoires in COVID-19. Clones were read by immunoSEQ multiplex PCR, and TCRdb kept only the in-frame ones, dropping some. Counted here are tens of thousands of clones, more than 60% occurring once; the ten biggest clones make up around 21%. Sequencing was carried out using peripheral blood. The source is a woman over 75 with active or convalescent COVID-19.

This rearrangement joins TRBV7-2 to TRBJ2-7; no definite D call. The CDR3 length is 14 residues. Germline CDR1 and CDR2: SGHTA and FQGNSA. Trimming pared 2 bases from V and 0 bases from J, leaving 8 bases between. CDR3 protein: CASSLFPTSYEQYF. The CDR3 coding sequence is TGTGCCAGCAGCTTATTCCCTACCTCCTACGAGCAGTACTTC.

The V call is TRBV9, the J call TRBJ1-6; D is unresolved. Germline V gene data show CDR1 as SGDLS and CDR2 as YYNGEE. This CDR3 contains 14 residues. V gave up 2 bases and J gave up 10 bases, with 13 bases separating them. The CDR3 loop is CASSVEVADSPLHF. The CDR3 region has the DNA TGTGCCAGCAGCGTGGAGGTGGCGGACTCACCCCTCCACTTT.

CDR3 residues: CASSAGQGASDTQYF. The CDR3, as DNA: TGCGCCAGCAGCGCTGGACAGGGTGCATCGGATACGCAGTATTTT. The chain combines TRBV5-1 with TRBJ2-3, with 8 bases matching TRBD1. V gave up 4 bases and J gave up 6 bases; unmatched junction bases: 10. Germline CDR1 SGHRS, CDR2 YFSETQ. This CDR3 is 15 amino acids long.

This clone came up a few times. The chain couples TRBV28 to TRBJ2-3; 7 nucleotides match TRBD1. Per the germline V gene, CDR1 is MDHEN and CDR2 is SYDVKM. Trimming removed 6 bases from V and 8 bases from J; junction bases left unmatched: 14. This CDR3 comprises 15 residues. The CDR3 DNA follows: TGTGCCAGCAGATCTCCGGGACAGAGGGCGGGTACGCAGTATTTT. Translating gives CASRSPGQRAGTQYF. Based on the CDR3 plus reference TRBV28 and TRBJ2-3, the full variable domain is DVKVTQSSRYLVKRTGEKVFLECVQDMDHENMFWYRQDPGLGLRLIYFSYDVKMKEKGDIPEGYSVSREKKERFSLILESASTNQTSMYLCASRSPGQRAGTQYFGPGTRLTVL.

The V call is TRBV19, the J call TRBJ1-5; 11 nucleotides align to TRBD1. The CDR3 length is 14 residues. The ends lost 5 bases at V and 6 bases at J; junction bases unmatched: 3. Germline V gene sequence: CDR1 LNHDA, CDR2 SQIVND (reference sequence). CDR3 in DNA: TGTGCCAGTAGTGGACAGGGGGCCGCTCAGCCCCAGCATTTT. Residues: CASSGQGAAQPQHF.

The chain recombines TRBV11-3 with TRBJ2-3; D may be TRBD2 (5 bases). V dropped 4 bases and J dropped 1 base, with 6 bases sitting between them. CDR3 length: 13 amino acids. Germline CDR1 reads SGHNT; CDR2 reads YENEEA. In DNA, the CDR3 is TGTGCCAGCAGCTCCGGGGGCACAGATACGCAGTATTTT. It yields the protein CASSSGGTDTQYF.

In this sample, this clone turned up many times. V usage is TRBV6-5 and J usage is TRBJ2-2; D unclear. The CDR3 consists of 13 residues. Germline lookup yields CDR1 MNHEY and CDR2 SVGAGI. Trimming took 6 bases from V and 6 from J, leaving 11 bases between them. The CDR3 DNA follows: TGTGCCAGCAGGCGCCTAGAAGCCGGGGAGCTGTTTTTT. Translated, it gives CASRRLEAGELFF.

This clone occurred a few times. The chain combines TRBV5-6 with TRBJ1-1; tentatively, D is TRBD1 (5 bases). The V gene lost 5 bases and the J gene lost 3 bases, with 11 bases spanning the gap. This CDR3 is built from 13 residues. Per germline, CDR1 SGHDT and CDR2 YYEEEE. The CDR3 coding sequence is TGTGCCAGCAGTCGGGGGTCGGACACTGAAGCTTTCTTT. Encoded protein: CASSRGSDTEAFF.

V usage is TRBV2 and J usage is TRBJ2-1, with 8 bases fitting TRBD2. In germline, CDR1 is SNHLY, CDR2 FYNNEI. V lost 8 bases to trimming and J lost 5 bases; unmatched junction nucleotides: 8. The CDR3 has 14 residues. CDR3 sequence reads: CASRPWRGDNEQFF. The CDR3 nucleotides are TGTGCCAGCCGTCCGTGGCGGGGGGACAATGAGCAGTTCTTC.

CDR3 region: CASSSWTVYGYTF. CDR3 nucleotide sequence: TGTGCCAGCAGCTCATGGACAGTCTATGGCTACACCTTC. This chain joins TRBV14 and TRBJ1-2, with a weak D call TRBD1 (6 bases). The CDR3 runs 13 residues. The V end was cut by 5 bases, the J end by 4 bases, with 11 bases between. Per germline, CDR1 SGHDN and CDR2 FVKESK.

The chain links TRBV2 to TRBJ2-1; TRBD2 aligns across 10 bases. CDR1 and CDR2 (germline): SNHLY, FYNNEI. V shed 5 bases and J 4 bases; nucleotides not matched to a gene: 8. The CDR3 extends over 16 amino acids. The CDR3 region is CASSRQRGGSYNEQFF. CDR3 in DNA: TGTGCCAGCAGTCGTCAGCGGGGGGGGTCTTACAATGAGCAGTTCTTC.

The V and J genes are TRBV11-2 and TRBJ2-3, with TRBD2 identical over 8 bases. This CDR3 has 16 residues. J gave up 0 bases and V 2 bases, and 4 bases lay outside the gene matches. Per the germline V gene, CDR1 is SGHAT and CDR2 is FQNNGV. Here the CDR3 reads CASSLLAGSSTDTQYF. The CDR3 nucleotides are TGTGCCAGCAGCTTACTAGCGGGCTCTAGCACAGATACGCAGTATTTT.

This clone was observed a handful of times. The chain couples TRBV27 to TRBJ1-2; 10 bases line up with TRBD1. The V gene's germline CDR1 is MNHEY and CDR2 SMNVEV (reference sequence). The CDR3 has 15 amino acids. Losses at the gene ends were 4 bases for V and 8 bases for J; bases not matched to a gene: 10. The CDR3 DNA follows: TGTGCCAGCAGTTCCCCGGACAGGGGGTTAAGGGGCTACACCTTC. Protein sequence: CASSSPDRGLRGYTF.

A single count supports this clone. The chain recombines TRBV7-2 with TRBJ2-5; TRBD2 might be the D (6 bases). The CDR3 covers 14 residues. The germline V gene encodes CDR1 SGHTA and CDR2 FQGNSA. The germline V and J ends were trimmed by 5 bases and 2 bases, with 12 bases remaining between them. Written as DNA, the CDR3 is TGTGCCAGCAGCATCAGGCGGGGACAAGAGACCCAGTACTTC. Translating it yields CASSIRRGQETQYF. The variable domain in full, completed from reference TRBV7-2 and TRBJ2-5, reads GAGVSQSPSNKVTEKGKDVELRCDPISGHTALYWYRQSLGQGLEFLIYFQGNSAPDKSGLPSDRFSAERTGGSVSTLTIQRTQQEDSAVYLCASSIRRGQETQYFGPGTRLLVL.

The V and J genes are TRBV7-8 and TRBJ2-5; 7 positions match TRBD1. The V and J ends lost 5 bases and 5 bases, in that order; junction bases with no gene match: 14. This CDR3 is built from 16 residues. CDR1 is SGHVS, CDR2 FQNEAQ, per germline. CDR3 region: CASSPLRDPRGETQYF. The CDR3 DNA is TGTGCCAGCAGCCCACTCAGGGACCCCAGGGGGGAGACCCAGTACTTC.

V gene TRBV5-1 combines with J gene TRBJ2-7; D possibly matches TRBD1 or TRBD2 (6 bases each). V was cut by 4 bases and J by 3 bases, with 14 bases left in between. Germline lookup yields CDR1 SGHRS and CDR2 YFSETQ. The CDR3 has 14 amino acids. The CDR3 nucleotides are TGCGCCAGCAGCCTGGCGGGACAAATCTACGAGCAGTACTTC. It specifies CASSLAGQIYEQYF.

CDR3 sequence reads: CASSEVPGARGEQFF. In DNA, the CDR3 is TGTGCCAGCAGCGAAGTTCCCGGGGCCAGGGGTGAGCAGTTCTTC. This rearrangement joins TRBV7-2 to TRBJ2-1; D might be TRBD1 (6 bases). CDR1 SGHTA and CDR2 FQGNSA come from the germline V gene. The V end lost 5 bases, the J end lost 9 bases, and 20 bases lay between the germline ends. The CDR3 covers 15 residues. Drawing the rest from reference TRBV7-2 and TRBJ2-1, the complete variable domain is GAGVSQSPSNKVTEKGKDVELRCDPISGHTALYWYRQSLGQGLEFLIYFQGNSAPDKSGLPSDRFSAERTGGSVSTLTIQRTQQEDSAVYLCASSEVPGARGEQFFGPGTRLTVL.

This sequence joins TRBV11-3 and TRBJ2-5; 10 positions match TRBD1. The CDR3 runs to 17 residues. Germline trimming cut 3 bases from V and 5 bases from J; bases unmatched to any gene: 12. Germline V lookup: CDR1 SGHNT, CDR2 YENEEA. CDR3 in DNA: TGTGCCAGCAGCTTCGGGTGGGACAGGGGCCGCCAGGAGACCCAGTACTTC. Translating it yields CASSFGWDRGRQETQYF. Filled out from reference TRBV11-3 and TRBJ2-5, the complete variable domain reads EAGVVQSPRYKIIEKKQPVAFWCNPISGHNTLYWYLQNLGQGPELLIRYENEEAVDDSQLPKDRFSAERLKGVDSTLKIQPAELGDSAVYLCASSFGWDRGRQETQYFGPGTRLLVL.

The rearrangement links TRBV2 to TRBJ2-7; 12 bases map to TRBD2. The ends lost 7 bases at V and 3 bases at J; junction bases unmatched: 7. From germline, CDR1 is SNHLY and CDR2 FYNNEI. This CDR3 has 15 residues. For the CDR3, the DNA is TGTGCCAGCACCACCCAACTAGCGGGGGGCTACGAGCAGTACTTC. The encoded protein is CASTTQLAGGYEQYF.

V usage is TRBV9 and J usage is TRBJ2-7, with TRBD2 matching over 12 bases. The CDR3 is 15 residues long. Germline lookup yields CDR1 SGDLS and CDR2 YYNGEE. Trimming at V came to 5 bases and at J to 7 bases, leaving 10 bases not matched to a gene. The CDR3 reads CASSLSTSGGPEQYF. Here the CDR3 DNA reads TGTGCCAGCAGTTTATCGACTAGCGGGGGACCTGAGCAGTACTTC.

The chain has TRBV6-1 and TRBJ2-5, with D possibly matching TRBD2 (6 bases). The CDR3 runs 13 residues. The V gene lost 2 bases and the J gene lost 5 bases, with 9 bases spanning the gap. Germline V gene data show CDR1 as MNHNS and CDR2 as SASEGT. CDR3 sequence reads: CASSEWGVETQYF. The CDR3 DNA reads TGTGCCAGCAGTGAATGGGGGGTGGAGACCCAGTACTTC.

This clone has a handful of counts. This chain connects TRBV9 to TRBJ1-5; D perhaps matches TRBD1 (6 bases). The germline CDR1 and CDR2 sequences are SGDLS and YYNGEE. V lost 2 bases and J lost 0, with 6 bases in between. The CDR3 contains 14 residues. As DNA, the CDR3 is TGTGCCAGCAGCGTGGGGGCTAGCAATCAGCCCCAGCATTTT. This codes for CASSVGASNQPQHF.

V is TRBV7-8 and J is TRBJ2-2, with 10 nucleotides matching TRBD1. CDR3 length equals 16 residues. Germline trimming cut 7 bases from V and 3 bases from J; bases unmatched to any gene: 8. CDR1 is SGHVS, CDR2 FQNEAQ, per germline. The CDR3 nucleotides read TGTGCCAGCACCAAGAGACAGGGGGCTGACACCGGGGAGCTGTTTTTT. Translated, it gives CASTKRQGADTGELFF.

This chain links TRBV9 with TRBJ2-3, with 7 bases matching TRBD2. After removal of 0 bases from V and 1 base from J, the junction contained 2 bases not matched to a gene. Germline CDR1 and CDR2: SGDLS and YYNGEE. The CDR3 runs 15 residues. CDR3 in amino acids: CASSVEAGGTDTQYF. CDR3 DNA sequence: TGTGCCAGCAGCGTAGAGGCGGGGGGCACAGATACGCAGTATTTT.

The chain uses TRBV30 and TRBJ1-6, with 7 bases aligning to TRBD1. Germline CDR1 is GTSNPN and CDR2 is SVGIG (reference sequence). With V trimmed by 4 bases and J by 8 bases, 11 bases remained unmatched. The length of the CDR3 is 15 residues. CDR3 DNA: TGTGCCTGGACCCTACCCGGACAGGTTTATTCACCCCTCCACTTT. This encodes CAWTLPGQVYSPLHF.

V gene TRBV5-5 combines with J gene TRBJ1-2; 12 nucleotides agree with TRBD1. V lost 2 bases, J lost 7 bases, and 12 bases stayed unmatched. Germline V gene sequence: CDR1 SGHKS, CDR2 YYEKEE (reference sequence). This CDR3 comprises 17 residues. The CDR3 nucleotides read TGTGCCAGCAGCTTACTACCGGGACAGGGGGCGCGGATTGGCTACACCTTC. Translation: CASSLLPGQGARIGYTF.

This clone was seen a handful of times. The V and J genes are TRBV6-2 or TRBV6-3 and TRBJ2-3; TRBD2 matches 9 bases. The CDR3 totals 13 residues. The germline V gene encodes CDR1 MNHEY and CDR2 SVGEGT. V lost 4 bases, J lost 9 bases, and 5 bases stayed unmatched. CDR3 in DNA: TGTGCCAGCAGTTCCTACCTAGCGGGGACGCAGTATTTT. Translation gives CASSSYLAGTQYF.

The V and J genes are TRBV4-1 and TRBJ1-1; D may be TRBD1 (5 bases). Germline V lookup: CDR1 MGHRA, CDR2 YSYEKL. Trimming took off 4 bases at V and 0 bases at J, with 9 bases between the two ends. CDR3 length: 14 residues. The CDR3 DNA is TGCGCCAGCAGCCCCGACAGTTTGAACACTGAAGCTTTCTTT. It encodes CASSPDSLNTEAFF.

This clone has only a few counts. The rearrangement links TRBV6-2 or TRBV6-3 to TRBJ2-7; the D is unclear. Looked up from germline, CDR1 is MNHEY and CDR2 is SVGEGT. The CDR3 has 13 amino acids. V lost 0 bases and J lost 3, with 6 bases in between. CDR3 DNA: TGTGCCAGCAGTTACTCCTCCTACTACGAGCAGTACTTC. Its protein product is CASSYSSYYEQYF.

This clone was seen only once. The chain couples TRBV5-1 to TRBJ2-3, with TRBD2 matching 9 bases. The V gene end was trimmed by 4 bases and the J gene end by 3 bases; junction bases not matched to a gene: 6. CDR3 length: 15 amino acids. CDR1 is SGHRS, CDR2 YFSETQ, per germline. CDR3: CASSTRTSATDTQYF. The CDR3, as DNA: TGCGCCAGCAGCACCCGGACTAGCGCGACAGATACGCAGTATTTT.